A selection of T cell receptor beta chains follows, all from one sample in a study of T cells in Graves' hyperthyroidism and ophthalmopathy. Using its own MiXCR run on the multiplex PCR reads, TCRdb lists one record per CDR3 protein. This sample yields about half a million distinct CDR3 sequences, of which about 16% are seen a single time; around 28% belongs to the top ten. The sample comprised blood. The receptors were gathered from a woman in her twenties or thirties with Graves' ophthalmopathy. The CDR3 runs from the conserved cysteine through the conserved F or W. A D gene is named only where the DNA matches it firmly. For some rows the clone size is stated as once, few or many, or as a class when expanded; others skip it.

clone size: many
J gene: TRBJ2-1
V gene: TRBV4-3
D gene: NA
CDR3 DNA: TGCGCCAGCAGCCAAGGAAGGAACAATGAGCAGTTCTTC
CDR3 protein: CASSQGRNNEQFF

clone size: many
J gene: TRBJ2-1
V gene: TRBV20-1
D gene: TRBD1
CDR3 DNA: TGCAGTGCCGACAGGGGATCTAGGAATGAGCAGTTCTTC
CDR3 protein: CSADRGSRNEQFF

clone size: NA
J gene: TRBJ2-7
V gene: TRBV6-1
D gene: TRBD2
CDR3 DNA: TGTGCCAGCAGCGGGGGACTAGCGGTCTCCTACGAGCAGTACTTC
CDR3 protein: CASSGGLAVSYEQYF

clone size: NA
J gene: TRBJ2-7
V gene: TRBV11-2
D gene: NA
CDR3 DNA: TGTGCCAGCAGCTTACCACCTAACTACGAGCAGTACTTC
CDR3 protein: CASSLPPNYEQYF

clone size: few
J gene: TRBJ2-5
V gene: TRBV20-1
D gene: TRBD1
CDR3 DNA: TGCAGTGCTTCAGGACAGGGGGCGGGAGAGACCCAGTACTTC
CDR3 protein: CSASGQGAGETQYF

clone size: many
J gene: TRBJ2-5
V gene: TRBV28
D gene: NA
CDR3 DNA: TGTGCCAGCAGTTTATGGCCAGCCCAGTACTTC
CDR3 protein: CASSLWPAQYF

clone size: many
J gene: TRBJ2-1
V gene: TRBV5-1
D gene: TRBD2
CDR3 DNA: TGCGCCAGCAGCTTGGCCTATCGACTAGCGGGAGATGAGCAGTTCTTC
CDR3 protein: CASSLAYRLAGDEQFF

clone size: NA
J gene: TRBJ2-7
V gene: TRBV27
D gene: NA
CDR3 DNA: TGTGCCAGCAGTTTTCAGGGGAACAACGAGCAGTACTTC
CDR3 protein: CASSFQGNNEQYF

clone size: few
J gene: TRBJ2-3
V gene: TRBV20-1
D gene: TRBD2
CDR3 DNA: TGCAGTGCTAGAGATCCGGCTAGCGGAACCTTCACAGATACGCAGTATTTT
CDR3 protein: CSARDPASGTFTDTQYF

clone size: many
J gene: TRBJ1-5
V gene: TRBV12-3/TRBV12-4
D gene: NA
CDR3 DNA: TGTGCCAGCACTCAAGCACCGAATCAGCCCCAGCATTTT
CDR3 protein: CASTQAPNQPQHF

clone size: many
J gene: TRBJ1-6
V gene: TRBV28
D gene: NA
CDR3 DNA: TGTGCCAGCAGGACATCAACCAATTCACCCCTCCACTTT
CDR3 protein: CASRTSTNSPLHF

clone size: NA
J gene: TRBJ2-7
V gene: TRBV30
D gene: NA
CDR3 DNA: TGTGCCTGGAGTGTTTACTACGAGCAGTACTTC
CDR3 protein: CAWSVYYEQYF

clone size: many
J gene: TRBJ2-1
V gene: TRBV12-5
D gene: TRBD2
CDR3 DNA: TGTGCTAGTGGTTTGGTACTACGCGGGAGGGGAGAGCAGTTCTTC
CDR3 protein: CASGLVLRGRGEQFF

clone size: many
J gene: TRBJ2-7
V gene: TRBV7-9
D gene: TRBD2
CDR3 DNA: TGTGCCAGCAGCTCCCAGCAATCTCGCGGGGGTTACGAGCAGTACTTC
CDR3 protein: CASSSQQSRGGYEQYF

clone size: many
J gene: TRBJ1-5
V gene: TRBV29-1
D gene: NA
CDR3 DNA: TGCAGCGTTGACCTGGGGGCAGGTCAGCCCCAGCATTTT
CDR3 protein: CSVDLGAGQPQHF

clone size: few
J gene: TRBJ1-6
V gene: TRBV20-1
D gene: NA
CDR3 DNA: TGCAGTGCTAGGATTTTTGGGACGCTCGATAATTCACCCCTCCACTTT
CDR3 protein: CSARIFGTLDNSPLHF

clone size: NA
J gene: TRBJ2-5
V gene: TRBV2
D gene: NA
CDR3 DNA: TGTGCCAGCAGTTCCGACTGGGAAGAGACCCAGTACTTC
CDR3 protein: CASSSDWEETQYF

clone size: many
J gene: TRBJ1-2
V gene: TRBV28
D gene: TRBD1
CDR3 DNA: TGTGCCAGCAAGACAGGGGGTTATGGCTACACCTTC
CDR3 protein: CASKTGGYGYTF

clone size: many
J gene: TRBJ1-4
V gene: TRBV20-1
D gene: NA
CDR3 DNA: TGCAGTGCTAGACTGAGGGGCTTTTATGAAAAACTGTTTTTT
CDR3 protein: CSARLRGFYEKLFF

clone size: many
J gene: TRBJ2-2
V gene: TRBV7-3
D gene: TRBD2
CDR3 DNA: TGTGCCAGCAGCTTAGGGCTAGCGGTCACCGGGGAGCTGTTTTTT
CDR3 protein: CASSLGLAVTGELFF

clone size: many
J gene: TRBJ2-7
V gene: TRBV13
D gene: TRBD1
CDR3 DNA: TGTGCCAGCAGCTTATTCCGGGACAGACCCTACGAGCAGTACTTC
CDR3 protein: CASSLFRDRPYEQYF

clone size: NA
J gene: TRBJ2-3
V gene: TRBV2
D gene: NA
CDR3 DNA: TGTGCCACCCCGGTCGAGGGGTTCGATACGCAGTATTTT
CDR3 protein: CATPVEGFDTQYF

clone size: many
J gene: TRBJ2-7
V gene: TRBV30
D gene: NA
CDR3 DNA: TGTGCCTGGACAGTTTCCTCCTACGAGCAGTACTTC
CDR3 protein: CAWTVSSYEQYF

clone size: NA
J gene: TRBJ2-2
V gene: TRBV24-1
D gene: NA
CDR3 DNA: TGTGCCACCAGGGACAGCTCGAACACCGGGGAGCTGTTTTTT
CDR3 protein: CATRDSSNTGELFF

clone size: NA
J gene: TRBJ2-3
V gene: TRBV20-1
D gene: NA
CDR3 DNA: TGCAGTGCTAGTCTAGCCGGCACAGATACGCAGTATTTT
CDR3 protein: CSASLAGTDTQYF

clone size: many
J gene: TRBJ2-3
V gene: TRBV28
D gene: TRBD2
CDR3 DNA: TGTGCCAGCAGTCCCCAGGGTGGGAGGGTGGATACGCAGTATTTT
CDR3 protein: CASSPQGGRVDTQYF

clone size: many
J gene: TRBJ1-1
V gene: TRBV11-2
D gene: TRBD1
CDR3 DNA: TGTGCCAGCCGGGACAGCTTAGGCACTGAAGCTTTCTTT
CDR3 protein: CASRDSLGTEAFF

clone size: many
J gene: TRBJ1-6
V gene: TRBV3-1
D gene: NA
CDR3 DNA: TGTGCCAGCAGCCAGCCGGGGGGATCCGTTAGGTCACCCCTCCACTTT
CDR3 protein: CASSQPGGSVRSPLHF

clone size: many
J gene: TRBJ1-1
V gene: TRBV28
D gene: NA
CDR3 DNA: TGTGCCAGCAGCTCGGACCGAAGTGGCCACGCTTTCTTT
CDR3 protein: CASSSDRSGHAFF

clone size: many
J gene: TRBJ2-7
V gene: TRBV7-2
D gene: NA
CDR3 DNA: TGTGCCAGCACCCTAGGGCAGGGAAAAGGGACTGGGGATGACGAGCAGTACTTC
CDR3 protein: CASTLGQGKGTGDDEQYF

clone size: NA
J gene: TRBJ2-7
V gene: TRBV30
D gene: TRBD1
CDR3 DNA: TGTGCAACTCACAGGCAGGGGGACTCCTACGAGCAGTACTTC
CDR3 protein: CATHRQGDSYEQYF

clone size: few
J gene: TRBJ2-1
V gene: TRBV20-1
D gene: NA
CDR3 DNA: TGCAGCCTGGGCGCGGTAGGGGGCTACAATGAGCAGTTCTTC
CDR3 protein: CSLGAVGGYNEQFF

clone size: few
J gene: TRBJ2-3
V gene: TRBV15
D gene: NA
CDR3 DNA: TGTGCCACCAGCAGAGACCAGGGGCAAGATACGCAGTATTTT
CDR3 protein: CATSRDQGQDTQYF

clone size: few
J gene: TRBJ2-7
V gene: TRBV28
D gene: NA
CDR3 DNA: TGTGCCGGCAGTTTGCTCTCGGCAGGGAGCGAGCAGTACTTC
CDR3 protein: CAGSLLSAGSEQYF

clone size: many
J gene: TRBJ1-1
V gene: TRBV29-1
D gene: NA
CDR3 DNA: TGCAGCGTTGAACCGGGGGAGAACACTGAAGCTTTCTTT
CDR3 protein: CSVEPGENTEAFF

clone size: many
J gene: TRBJ1-1
V gene: TRBV11-3
D gene: TRBD1
CDR3 DNA: TGTGCCAGCAGCCTTAGACAGGGAATCACTGAAGCTTTCTTT
CDR3 protein: CASSLRQGITEAFF

clone size: NA
J gene: TRBJ2-7
V gene: TRBV5-1
D gene: NA
CDR3 DNA: TGCGCCAGCAGCTTGGCCCCGGTGGGACCCCACGAGCAGTACTTC
CDR3 protein: CASSLAPVGPHEQYF

clone size: many
J gene: TRBJ2-3
V gene: TRBV6-5
D gene: TRBD2
CDR3 DNA: TGTGCCAGCAGTTACCTTGTCGCGGGAGAGTCAGATACGCAGTATTTT
CDR3 protein: CASSYLVAGESDTQYF

clone size: many
J gene: TRBJ2-5
V gene: TRBV12-3/TRBV12-4
D gene: NA
CDR3 DNA: TGTGCCAGCAGTTTAGGCAGCGAAGAGACCCAGTACTTC
CDR3 protein: CASSLGSEETQYF

clone size: many
J gene: TRBJ2-7
V gene: TRBV20-1
D gene: TRBD2
CDR3 DNA: TGCAGTGCTAGCGCCGGACTAGCGGGCGGGTCCTACGAGCAGTACTTC
CDR3 protein: CSASAGLAGGSYEQYF

clone size: many
J gene: TRBJ2-3
V gene: TRBV20-1
D gene: TRBD2
CDR3 DNA: TGCAGTGCGCCGGGACTAGCGGGCGGCACAGATACGCAGTATTTT
CDR3 protein: CSAPGLAGGTDTQYF

clone size: many
J gene: TRBJ2-1
V gene: TRBV7-6
D gene: TRBD2
CDR3 DNA: TGTGCCAGCAGCTCCCCCCAAGCGGGAGATCATGAGCAGTTCTTC
CDR3 protein: CASSSPQAGDHEQFF

clone size: NA
J gene: TRBJ2-1
V gene: TRBV2
D gene: TRBD1
CDR3 DNA: TGTGCCATTCTGGACAGGGGGCGCAACGATGAGCAGTTCTTC
CDR3 protein: CAILDRGRNDEQFF

clone size: NA
J gene: TRBJ2-5
V gene: TRBV15
D gene: NA
CDR3 DNA: TGTGCCACCAGCAGGTACCAGAGTCAGGGGAGGGAGACCCAGTACTTC
CDR3 protein: CATSRYQSQGRETQYF

clone size: NA
J gene: TRBJ1-1
V gene: TRBV18
D gene: NA
CDR3 DNA: TGTGCCAGCTCACCACCGATCGCCCCTAGGGGCACTGAAGCTTTCTTT
CDR3 protein: CASSPPIAPRGTEAFF

clone size: NA
J gene: TRBJ2-1
V gene: TRBV6-5
D gene: TRBD2
CDR3 DNA: TGTGCCAGCAGTTCTAGCGGGAGGGCGTCCAATGAGCAGTTCTTC
CDR3 protein: CASSSSGRASNEQFF

clone size: many
J gene: TRBJ1-1
V gene: TRBV5-1
D gene: TRBD1
CDR3 DNA: TGCGCCAGCAGCAGGACAGGGGCTAGTAAGAACACTGAAGCTTTCTTT
CDR3 protein: CASSRTGASKNTEAFF

clone size: few
J gene: TRBJ1-1
V gene: TRBV19
D gene: NA
CDR3 DNA: TGTGCCAGTAGTATACCCAGACAGGACACACGTGGAGCTTTCTTT
CDR3 protein: CASSIPRQDTRGAFF

clone size: few
J gene: TRBJ2-3
V gene: TRBV6-1
D gene: TRBD2
CDR3 DNA: TGTGCCAGCAGTTTCGAGCGGGACCGCACAGATACGCAGTATTTT
CDR3 protein: CASSFERDRTDTQYF

clone size: NA
J gene: TRBJ1-1
V gene: TRBV5-1
D gene: NA
CDR3 DNA: TGTGCCAGGAGCTTAGGGCTAGGGATGAACACTGAAGCTTTCTTT
CDR3 protein: CARSLGLGMNTEAFF

clone size: NA
J gene: TRBJ2-2
V gene: TRBV10-2
D gene: NA
CDR3 DNA: TGCGCCAGCTGGGAGGGGGCGGGACCGAACACCGGGGAGCTGTTTTTT
CDR3 protein: CASWEGAGPNTGELFF

clone size: few
J gene: TRBJ2-1
V gene: TRBV3-1
D gene: NA
CDR3 DNA: TGTGCCAGCAGTTTGGAGGCGTCAGGGTGGGATGAGCAGTTCTTC
CDR3 protein: CASSLEASGWDEQFF

clone size: few
J gene: TRBJ2-2
V gene: TRBV5-1
D gene: TRBD2
CDR3 DNA: TGCGCCAGCAGCGAGTTAGCGGGAAACACCGGGGAGCTGTTTTTT
CDR3 protein: CASSELAGNTGELFF

clone size: many
J gene: TRBJ1-2
V gene: TRBV28
D gene: NA
CDR3 DNA: TGTGCCAGTTCCACGTCTGATCGCTCTTGGGGCTACACCTTC
CDR3 protein: CASSTSDRSWGYTF

clone size: few
J gene: TRBJ2-4
V gene: TRBV6-6
D gene: NA
CDR3 DNA: TGTGCCAGCAGTTACGGTGGGCAGCTAGCCAAAAACATTCAGTACTTC
CDR3 protein: CASSYGGQLAKNIQYF

clone size: NA
J gene: TRBJ1-2
V gene: TRBV6-1
D gene: NA
CDR3 DNA: TGTGCCAGCAGTGAGCTACGGGGTGGTGGTGGCTACACCTTC
CDR3 protein: CASSELRGGGGYTF

clone size: NA
J gene: TRBJ2-1
V gene: TRBV5-4
D gene: NA
CDR3 DNA: TGTGCCAGCAGCTTGGCCGGGCGGCACAATGAGCAGTTCTTC
CDR3 protein: CASSLAGRHNEQFF

clone size: NA
J gene: TRBJ2-7
V gene: TRBV6-1
D gene: TRBD2
CDR3 DNA: TGTGCCAGCAGTCTCTCCGCTAGCGGGAGTGGCCCGAACGAGCAGTACTTC
CDR3 protein: CASSLSASGSGPNEQYF

clone size: many
J gene: TRBJ1-1
V gene: TRBV7-2
D gene: NA
CDR3 DNA: TGTGCCAGCTACAGGGCCATGTACACTGAAGCTTTCTTT
CDR3 protein: CASYRAMYTEAFF